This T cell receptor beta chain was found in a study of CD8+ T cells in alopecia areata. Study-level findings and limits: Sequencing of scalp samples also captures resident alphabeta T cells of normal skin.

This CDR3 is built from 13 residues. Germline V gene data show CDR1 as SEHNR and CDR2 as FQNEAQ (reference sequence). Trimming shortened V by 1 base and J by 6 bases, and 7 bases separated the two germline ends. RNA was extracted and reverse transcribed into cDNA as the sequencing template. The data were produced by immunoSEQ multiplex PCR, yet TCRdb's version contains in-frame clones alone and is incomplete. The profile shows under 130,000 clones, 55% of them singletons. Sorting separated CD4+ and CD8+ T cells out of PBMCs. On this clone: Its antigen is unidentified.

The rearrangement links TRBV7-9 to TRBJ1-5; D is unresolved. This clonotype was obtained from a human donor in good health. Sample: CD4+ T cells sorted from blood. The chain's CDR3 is CASSLGGGQPQHF. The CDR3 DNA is TGTGCCAGCAGCTTAGGTGGAGGTCAGCCCCAGCATTTT.